The rows below give T cell receptor beta chains drawn from one sample of a study of blood T cell repertoires in COVID-19. Repertoires were generated with immunoSEQ multiplex PCR, while TCRdb's copy carries only in-frame clones and drops some. In the table there are about 140,000 clones, approximately 80% of which are singletons. The sequencing input was peripheral blood. The receptors here all came from a human donor in a cohort sampled during active COVID-19. CDR3s include the opening cysteine and the closing phenylalanine or tryptophan. A D gene is named only where the DNA matches it firmly. Some rows mark clone size as missing; the rest say once, few, many or name a class of expanded clone.

TRBV18	16	TRBD1	-	TRBJ1-6	TGTGCCAGCTCACGCGGGACAGGCGGTACAAATTCACCCCTCCACTTT	CASSRGTGGTNSPLHF
TRBV5-4	14	-	-	TRBJ2-7	TGTGCCAGCAGCTTGGAACTGGGGAGGAACGAGCAGTACTTC	CASSLELGRNEQYF
TRBV4-2	15	TRBD1	-	TRBJ1-1	TGTGCCAGCAGGCGGGACCCGACAGGGTCCACTGAAGCTTTCTTT	CASRRDPTGSTEAFF
TRBV6-5	14	-	many	TRBJ1-1	TGTGCCAGCAGTCCGGACAGACTCGACACTGAAGCTTTCTTT	CASSPDRLDTEAFF
TRBV28	16	-	few	TRBJ1-1	TGTGCCAGCACCCCCATTAACCGGGGGGCGAACACTGAAGCTTTCTTT	CASTPINRGANTEAFF
TRBV5-3	20	-	-	TRBJ2-6	TGTGCCAGAAGCTTGTTGTCGAACCCTGACAGAAACTCTGGGGCCAACGTCCTGACTTTC	CARSLLSNPDRNSGANVLTF
TRBV3-1/TRBV3-2	17	-	-	TRBJ2-7	TGTGCCAGCAGCCAAGATGACAGGGGAGGGGTGTCCTACGAGCAGTACTTC	CASSQDDRGGVSYEQYF
TRBV18	16	TRBD1	-	TRBJ1-3	TGTGCCAGCTCACCATACGACAGGGGGCGAGGAAACACCATATATTTT	CASSPYDRGRGNTIYF
TRBV10-3	13	-	-	TRBJ1-1	TGTGCCATCAGTGAGACAAGGTGGGCAGAAGCTTTCTTT	CAISETRWAEAFF
TRBV18	15	TRBD1	-	TRBJ1-1	TGTGCCAGCTCACCGGGACAGTACATGAACACTGAAGCTTTCTTT	CASSPGQYMNTEAFF
TRBV7-2	15	-	-	TRBJ1-1	TGTGCCAGCAGCTTGGGGTCAGGGGCGAACACTGAAGCTTTCTTT	CASSLGSGANTEAFF
TRBV12-3/TRBV12-4	13	TRBD1	few	TRBJ1-1	TGTGCCAGCACCACAGGGGTTAGAGGTGAAGCTTTCTTT	CASTTGVRGEAFF
TRBV28	15	-	-	TRBJ1-1	TGTGCCAGCAGAAACGCGATGGGGGGGCACACTGAAGCTTTCTTT	CASRNAMGGHTEAFF
TRBV7-6	14	-	-	TRBJ1-4	TGTGCCAGCAGCCAAACAGCAACTAATGAAAAACTGTTTTTT	CASSQTATNEKLFF
TRBV28	15	TRBD2	-	TRBJ2-1	TGTGCCAGCAGTTTTCTAGCGGGGGCTAACAATGAGCAGTTCTTC	CASSFLAGANNEQFF
TRBV18	14	TRBD2	few	TRBJ2-7	TGTGCCAGCTCACCGCGGGAGGGCCTCTACGAGCAGTACTTC	CASSPREGLYEQYF
TRBV28	15	-	few	TRBJ1-1	TGTGCCAGCAGTTTAACAGGGACGGGGGGCACTGAAGCTTTCTTT	CASSLTGTGGTEAFF
TRBV28	13	TRBD1	-	TRBJ1-3	TGTGCCAGCAGTTTGACAGGGAGCCACACCATATATTTT	CASSLTGSHTIYF
TRBV13	16	TRBD2	-	TRBJ2-7	TGTGCCAGCAGCTCAACCGGGACTAGCGGAATTTACGAGCAGTACTTC	CASSSTGTSGIYEQYF
TRBV4-2	14	-	few	TRBJ2-1	TGTGCCAGCAGCCAAGCGGGAGCTGACAATGAGCAGTTCTTC	CASSQAGADNEQFF
TRBV6-1	15	TRBD2	-	TRBJ2-7	TGTGCCAGCAGTGAAAACCCGACTAGCGGGAGCGAGCAGTACTTC	CASSENPTSGSEQYF
TRBV5-1	16	TRBD2	-	TRBJ2-5	TGCGCCAGCAGCTTGGCGACTAGCGGGACGAAAGAGACCCAGTACTTC	CASSLATSGTKETQYF
TRBV15	16	-	-	TRBJ2-1	TGTGCCACCAGCAGAAGACTAGTAGCTTCCTACAATGAGCAGTTCTTC	CATSRRLVASYNEQFF
TRBV6-2/TRBV6-3	13	TRBD1	-	TRBJ2-5	TGTGCCAGCAGTCGGGGACAGAGAGAGACCCAGTACTTC	CASSRGQRETQYF
TRBV7-9	15	TRBD1	-	TRBJ1-5	TGTGCCAGCAGCTCCGGGACAGGCCACAATCAGCCCCAGCATTTT	CASSSGTGHNQPQHF
TRBV7-2	13	-	few	TRBJ2-7	TGTGCCAGCAGCACTCACAGTCCGTACGAGCAGTACTTC	CASSTHSPYEQYF
TRBV5-1	15	-	-	TRBJ2-2	TGCGCCAGCGGACTCGGTGCGGTACCCACCGGGGAGCTGTTTTTT	CASGLGAVPTGELFF
TRBV6-2/TRBV6-3	14	TRBD2	-	TRBJ2-7	TGTGCCAGCAGTCGGCCGGGACTAGCGGGAGGTAAAAACTTC	CASSRPGLAGGKNF